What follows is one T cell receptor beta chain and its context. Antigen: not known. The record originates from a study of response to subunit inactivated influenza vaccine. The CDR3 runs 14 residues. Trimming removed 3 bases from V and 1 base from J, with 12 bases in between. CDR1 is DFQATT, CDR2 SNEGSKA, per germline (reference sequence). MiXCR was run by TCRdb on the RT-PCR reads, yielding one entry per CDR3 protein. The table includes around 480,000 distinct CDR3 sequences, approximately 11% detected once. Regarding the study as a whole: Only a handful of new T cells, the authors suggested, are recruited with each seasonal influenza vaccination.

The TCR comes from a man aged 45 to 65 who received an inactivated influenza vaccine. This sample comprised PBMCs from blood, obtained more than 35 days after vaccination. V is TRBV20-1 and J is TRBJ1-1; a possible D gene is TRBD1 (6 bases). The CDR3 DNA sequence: TGCAGTGCTAGGCAGGGGCACCCGAACACTGAAGCTTTCTTT. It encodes CSARQGHPNTEAFF.